A single sample gave rise to the 21 T cell receptor beta chains below, sequenced in a study of radiotherapy plus CTLA-4 blockade in lung cancer. Measured with immunoSEQ multiplex PCR; TCRdb has only the in-frame clones, and not every one. The repertoire consists of approximately 28,000 clones, with approximately 77% occurring once and the leading ten covering about 24%. The sequenced sample was peripheral blood, obtained from a patient treated with radiotherapy plus ipilimumab. The receptors were gathered from a human donor with non-small cell lung cancer that progressed on radiotherapy plus ipilimumab.

This clone is a singleton in its sample. This sequence joins TRBV28 and TRBJ2-5, with 7 bases that match TRBD2. The germline CDR1 and CDR2 sequences are MDHEN and SYDVKM. The CDR3 has 17 amino acids. V dropped 6 bases and J dropped 4; count of bases not matched to a gene: 17. The CDR3 loop is CASSDPRAMGGTETQYF. CDR3 in DNA: TGTGCCAGCAGCGATCCAAGGGCTATGGGGGGGACAGAGACCCAGTACTTC.

This clone came up a few times. The CDR3 is CASSIALRSTEAFF. CDR3 in DNA: TGTGCCAGTAGTATAGCCCTGAGGAGCACTGAAGCTTTCTTT. The gene calls are TRBV19 and TRBJ1-1; D is unresolved. V was clipped by 1 base and J by 4 bases, with 10 bases between them. Germline loops: CDR1 LNHDA, CDR2 SQIVND (reference sequence). This CDR3 region has 14 residues.

This clone was seen more than once but under ten times. The chain employs TRBV5-5 and TRBJ2-7; TRBD2 agrees at 7 bases. Germline V gene data show CDR1 as SGHKS and CDR2 as YYEKEE (reference sequence). CDR3 length equals 14 residues. V was clipped by 4 bases and J by 5 bases; unmatched bases: 9. The CDR3 DNA follows: TGTGCCAGCAGCGTTTGGGAGGGTAAGGACGAGCAGTACTTC. It translates to CASSVWEGKDEQYF.

This chain uses TRBV11-2 with TRBJ2-7; 12 nucleotides align to TRBD2. The CDR3 covers 16 residues. The V segment lost 1 base and the J segment 6 bases; nucleotides outside the gene matches: 7. Germline assignment: CDR1 SGHAT and CDR2 FQNNGV. CDR3 sequence: CASSLATSGRRSEQYF. DNA of the CDR3: TGTGCCAGCAGCTTAGCGACTAGCGGGAGACGGAGCGAGCAGTACTTC.

DNA of the CDR3: TGTGCCAGCAGCTTCGCCGAGAACACTGAAGCTTTCTTT. It yields the protein CASSFAENTEAFF. The chain employs TRBV11-1 and TRBJ1-1; D call uncertain. V lost 3 bases, J lost 1 base, and 6 bases lay in between. From germline, CDR1 is SGHAT and CDR2 FQDESV (reference sequence). CDR3 length: 13 residues.

The chain is built from TRBV7-6 and TRBJ1-2, with a weak D call TRBD1 (5 bases). Trimming removed 1 base at V and 3 bases at J, with 9 bases between. The CDR3 is 14 amino acids. Per the germline V gene, CDR1 is SGHVS and CDR2 is FNYEAQ. CDR3 nucleotide sequence: TGTGCCAGCAGCTTAGGAGTGGGGGACTATGGCTACACCTTC. This encodes CASSLGVGDYGYTF.

The chain employs TRBV5-1 and TRBJ2-3; D perhaps matches TRBD2 (6 bases). V was trimmed by 1 base and J by 1 base, leaving 22 bases between them. The CDR3 covers 19 residues. Germline V gene lookup returns CDR1 SGHRS and CDR2 YFSETQ. CDR3 sequence: CASSLWLASGMRGTDTQYF. CDR3 DNA sequence: TGCGCCAGCAGCTTGTGGCTAGCGAGTGGGATGAGGGGCACAGATACGCAGTATTTT.

The rearrangement links TRBV29-1 to TRBJ2-7; tentative D call: TRBD2 (5 bases). Per the germline V gene, CDR1 is SQVTM and CDR2 is ANQGSEA. The CDR3 totals 12 residues. Trimming took 3 bases from V and 3 from J, leaving 9 bases between them. The CDR3 spells CSVETTYYEQYF. DNA of the CDR3: TGCAGCGTTGAGACTACCTACTACGAGCAGTACTTC.

The chain combines TRBV7-8 with TRBJ2-1, with 12 positions matching TRBD2. Unmatched junction bases numbered 6, after V lost 5 bases and J lost 10 bases. This CDR3 is 14 amino acids long. CDR1 SGHVS and CDR2 FQNEAQ come from the germline V gene. The CDR3 DNA follows: TGTGCCAGCAGCCCCCGGACTAGCGGGACGGAGCAGTTCTTC. It yields the protein CASSPRTSGTEQFF.

This clone is a singleton in its sample. This chain connects TRBV4-3 to TRBJ2-1, with a tentative D call TRBD1 (6 bases). CDR3 length equals 16 residues. Per germline, CDR1 LGHNA and CDR2 YSLEER. V lost 0 bases, J lost 1 base, and 10 bases lay in between. The CDR3 nucleotides are TGCGCCAGCAGCCAAGAAACAGGGCAGTCCTACAATGAGCAGTTCTTC. It specifies CASSQETGQSYNEQFF.

The chain uses TRBV11-2 and TRBJ1-4, with a possible D match to TRBD1 (5 bases). Germline CDR1 SGHAT, CDR2 FQNNGV. V gave up 3 bases and J gave up 3 bases, with 11 bases separating them. This CDR3 is built from 15 residues. This chain's CDR3 is CASSFSGTPNEKLFF. The CDR3 nucleotides are TGTGCCAGCAGCTTCAGCGGGACCCCTAATGAAAAACTGTTTTTT.

The chain couples TRBV2 to TRBJ1-1, with D possibly TRBD1 on 5 matching bases. This CDR3 is built from 14 residues. V lost 6 bases and J lost 1, with 12 bases in between. Germline values: CDR1 SNHLY, CDR2 FYNNEI. Written as DNA, the CDR3 is TGTGCCAGCAGGTCCGGGGCAGGGAACACTGAAGCTTTCTTT. It yields the protein CASRSGAGNTEAFF.

This chain links TRBV7-2 with TRBJ2-6, with 7 bases matching TRBD1. The CDR3 consists of 15 residues. Per the germline V gene, CDR1 is SGHTA and CDR2 is FQGNSA. The V gene end was trimmed by 5 bases and the J gene end by 0 bases; junction bases not matched to a gene: 1. The CDR3, as DNA: TGTGCCAGCAGCGCAGGGGGCTCTGGGGCCAACGTCCTGACTTTC. Translation: CASSAGGSGANVLTF. The whole variable domain, remainder taken from reference TRBV7-2 and TRBJ2-6, is GAGVSQSPSNKVTEKGKDVELRCDPISGHTALYWYRQSLGQGLEFLIYFQGNSAPDKSGLPSDRFSAERTGGSVSTLTIQRTQQEDSAVYLCASSAGGSGANVLTFGAGSRLTVL.

The DNA for the CDR3 is TGTGCCAGCAGCGTAGGAGCAGGCTCTGGAAACACCATATATTTT. Translation: CASSVGAGSGNTIYF. This chain connects TRBV9 to TRBJ1-3; D unresolved. The CDR3 length is 15 residues. CDR1 is SGDLS, CDR2 YYNGEE, per germline. Trimming left V 0 bases short and J 0 bases short, with 7 bases between.

The gene calls are TRBV6-5 and TRBJ2-2; no clear D. Trimming pared 2 bases from V and 0 bases from J, leaving 10 bases between. Germline values: CDR1 MNHEY, CDR2 SVGAGI. CDR3 length: 16 amino acids. CDR3 sequence reads: CASSYTLSPNTGELFF. CDR3 DNA: TGTGCCAGCAGTTACACGCTGTCTCCGAACACCGGGGAGCTGTTTTTT.

V usage is TRBV2 and J usage is TRBJ2-2; D tentatively fits TRBD1 or TRBD2 (5 bases each). The CDR3 is 15 amino acids. The V gene lost 7 bases and the J gene lost 3 bases, with 15 bases spanning the gap. CDR1 and CDR2 (germline): SNHLY, FYNNEI. The CDR3: CASTGDGWDTGELFF. CDR3 DNA sequence: TGTGCCAGCACCGGGGACGGCTGGGACACCGGGGAGCTGTTTTTT.

The V gene is TRBV5-1, the J gene TRBJ2-3; 7 nucleotides align to TRBD2. The V gene's germline CDR1 is SGHRS and CDR2 YFSETQ. Germline trimming cut 7 bases from V and 5 bases from J; bases unmatched to any gene: 10. CDR3 size: 14 residues. Here the CDR3 reads CASGQGGRGDTQYF. In nucleotides, the CDR3 is TGCGCCAGCGGCCAGGGAGGGCGGGGAGATACGCAGTATTTT.

V gene TRBV7-9 combines with J gene TRBJ2-2; D might be TRBD2 (6 bases). The CDR3 is made up of 14 amino acids. CDR1 is SEHNR, CDR2 FQNEAQ, per germline (reference sequence). V lost 5 bases to trimming and J lost 4 bases, with 11 bases between them. CDR3 nucleotide sequence: TGTGCCAGCAGCCCCACCGGGAGCACCGGGGAGCTGTTTTTT. Protein: CASSPTGSTGELFF.

The rearrangement links TRBV4-3 to TRBJ2-1; 7 bases agree with TRBD1. V gave up 1 base and J gave up 4 bases; unmatched junction bases: 4. Germline V lookup: CDR1 LGHNA, CDR2 YSLEER. CDR3 size: 15 residues. CDR3 DNA: TGCGCCAGCAGCCAAGGGCAGGGGGTGTACAATGAGCAGTTCTTC. This gives the protein CASSQGQGVYNEQFF.

This clone was seen a handful of times. The rearrangement links TRBV7-3 to TRBJ2-7; TRBD2 agrees at 8 bases. This CDR3 contains 15 residues. The V segment lost 0 bases and the J segment 3 bases; nucleotides outside the gene matches: 4. Germline lookup yields CDR1 SGHTA and CDR2 FQGTGA. CDR3 in amino acids: CASSLTPAGDYEQYF. CDR3 coding DNA: TGTGCCAGCAGCTTAACGCCAGCGGGGGACTACGAGCAGTACTTC.

The chain uses TRBV2 and TRBJ2-3, with 14 positions matching TRBD2. The CDR3 is 16 residues long. The trim removed 5 bases at V and 4 bases at J, leaving 5 bases unmatched. CDR1 SNHLY and CDR2 FYNNEI come from the germline V gene. The CDR3 DNA follows: TGTGCCAGCAGTCAGCGGACTAGCGGGGGGTCAGATACGCAGTATTTT. Residues: CASSQRTSGGSDTQYF.